One sample yielded the 16 T cell receptor beta chains listed below, sequenced in a study of blood T cell repertoires in COVID-19. Only in-frame clones appear in the TCRdb table, and some are missing; sequencing was by immunoSEQ multiplex PCR. The sample carries over 150,000 clones, about 80% recorded once. Specimen: peripheral blood. The receptor set was obtained from a woman between 55 and 75 years old with acute or convalescent COVID-19.

This clone was counted only a few times. A junction boundary mismatches the germline segment, possibly from a read error. V usage is TRBV24-1 and J usage is TRBJ1-1; perhaps TRBD1 as D (5 bases). The germline gives CDR1 KGHDR, CDR2 SFDVKD. CDR3 length: 13 amino acids. CDR3 DNA: TGCCAACACCAGGACAAGTTTATCACTGAAGCTTTCTTT. Amino acid sequence: CQHQDKFITEAFF.

The V and J genes are TRBV11-2 and TRBJ2-5; the D gene is possibly TRBD2 (5 bases). The CDR3 totals 13 residues. Germline V gene data show CDR1 as SGHAT and CDR2 as FQNNGV. V was shortened by 4 bases and J by 3 bases, with 9 bases between the two germline ends. The CDR3 coding sequence is TGTGCCAGCAGCTCGGGGTTTAAAGAGACCCAGTACTTC. Translated: CASSSGFKETQYF.

The J gene is TRBJ1-2, the V gene TRBV24-1, with 9 nucleotides matching TRBD1. The CDR3 sequence is 15 residues long. V lost 2 bases to trimming and J lost 8 bases; unmatched junction nucleotides: 8. The germline CDR1 and CDR2 sequences are KGHDR and SFDVKD. CDR3 sequence: CATSDSGTGLVGYTF. The CDR3 DNA reads as TGTGCCACCAGTGATTCAGGGACAGGGTTGGTAGGCTACACCTTC.

This clone occurred a few times. The J gene is TRBJ2-5, the V gene TRBV5-1; a weak D match, TRBD2 (5 bases). The V and J ends lost 0 bases and 1 base respectively, with 10 bases between them. The CDR3 has 15 residues. Germline-derived CDR1 and CDR2 are SGHRS and YFSETQ. The CDR3 protein is CASSLGRTGQETQYF. DNA for the CDR3: TGCGCCAGCAGCTTGGGGAGGACCGGCCAAGAGACCCAGTACTTC.

The chain carries TRBV2 and TRBJ2-7; TRBD1 matches at 7 bases. Germline V gene lookup returns CDR1 SNHLY and CDR2 FYNNEI. This CDR3 has 12 amino acids. V lost 4 bases, J lost 5 bases, and 2 bases stayed unmatched. The chain's CDR3 is CASSGQGHEQYF. The CDR3 nucleotides read TGTGCCAGCAGTGGACAGGGCCACGAGCAGTACTTC.

The chain employs TRBV5-1 and TRBJ2-3; D is unclear. V gave up 4 bases and J gave up 6 bases, with 12 bases separating them. The CDR3 loop spans 13 amino acids. Germline loops: CDR1 SGHRS, CDR2 YFSETQ. CDR3 nucleotide sequence: TGCGCCAGCAGCCCCTTTGAACAGGATACGCAGTATTTT. Translated, it gives CASSPFEQDTQYF. The entire variable domain, with the rest obtained from reference TRBV5-1 and TRBJ2-3, is as follows: KAGVTQTPRYLIKTRGQQVTLSCSPISGHRSVSWYQQTPGQGLQFLFEYFSETQRNKGNFPGRFSGRQFSNSRSEMNVSTLELGDSALYLCASSPFEQDTQYFGPGTRLTVL.

The chain is built from TRBV7-3 and TRBJ2-7; perhaps TRBD1 as D (5 bases). Germline CDR1 and CDR2: SGHTA and FQGTGA. CDR3 size: 17 residues. V gave up 3 bases and J gave up 4 bases, with 22 bases separating them. CDR3 sequence reads: CASSLRPLGRGSYEQYF. CDR3 DNA sequence: TGTGCCAGCAGCTTGAGGCCCCTAGGTAGGGGTTCGTACGAGCAGTACTTC.

This clone was recorded once. The rearrangement links TRBV9 to TRBJ1-3; 9 bases fit TRBD1. CDR1 is SGDLS and CDR2 is YYNGEE in the germline V gene. J lost 4 bases, V lost 3 bases, and 8 bases had no gene match. The CDR3 is 16 residues long. The CDR3 region has the DNA TGTGCCAGCAGCGCCCTACAGGGGGCGTCCGGAAACACCATATATTTT. This sequence encodes CASSALQGASGNTIYF.

This sequence joins TRBV10-2 and TRBJ1-5, with D tentatively TRBD1 (5 bases). Germline-derived CDR1 and CDR2 are WSHSY and SAAADI. The CDR3 spans 13 residues. V was clipped by 6 bases and J by 6 bases, with 12 bases between them. CDR3: CASRDSTLQPQHF. The CDR3 DNA sequence: TGCGCCAGCAGAGACAGTACTCTTCAGCCCCAGCATTTT.

This clone showed up just once. The chain joins TRBV7-3 to TRBJ2-3; D remains unclear. The CDR3 spans 13 residues. V shed 6 bases and J shed 2 bases, with 9 bases lying between them. The germline V gene encodes CDR1 SGHTA and CDR2 FQGTGA. The CDR3 nucleotides are TGTGCCAGCAGTAACGGAGTCACAGATACGCAGTATTTT. This encodes CASSNGVTDTQYF.

The DNA for the CDR3 is TGTGCCAGCAAGGGGCAGGGGTTTAACAATGAGCAGTTCTTC. Protein: CASKGQGFNNEQFF. The chain carries TRBV11-2 and TRBJ2-1; a weak D match, TRBD1 (6 bases). Germline-derived CDR1 and CDR2 are SGHAT and FQNNGV. CDR3 length equals 14 residues. The V end was cut by 7 bases, the J end by 5 bases, with 15 bases between. Together with reference TRBV11-2 and TRBJ2-1, the CDR3 gives the full variable domain: EAGVAQSPRYKIIEKRQSVAFWCNPISGHATLYWYQQILGQGPKLLIQFQNNGVVDDSQLPKDRFSAERLKGVDSTLKIQPAKLEDSAVYLCASKGQGFNNEQFFGPGTRLTVL.

This chain uses TRBV3-1 (or the pseudogene TRBV3-2) with TRBJ1-3; D is ambiguous. The CDR3 loop spans 13 amino acids. The germline gives CDR1 LGHDT, CDR2 YNNKEL (reference sequence). V was cut by 5 bases and J by 1 base, with 6 bases left in between. The CDR3 nucleotides are TGTGCCAGCAGCTACTCTTCTGGAAACACCATATATTTT. Translation: CASSYSSGNTIYF.

This clone was picked up one time. The chain combines TRBV28 with TRBJ1-4; a possible D gene is TRBD1 (5 bases). V shed 2 bases and J shed 5 bases, with 12 bases lying between them. The CDR3 consists of 15 residues. Germline V lookup: CDR1 MDHEN, CDR2 SYDVKM. Here the CDR3 reads CASSLPSRGNEKLFF. CDR3 in DNA: TGTGCCAGCAGTTTACCCAGTAGGGGCAATGAAAAACTGTTTTTT.

The J gene is TRBJ2-3, the V gene TRBV5-4, with a weak D call TRBD2 (6 bases). This CDR3 spans 15 amino acids. The germline V gene encodes CDR1 SGHNT and CDR2 YYREEE (reference sequence). The V end lost 6 bases, the J end lost 2 bases, and 16 bases lay between the germline ends. This CDR3 is CASKGGGANTDTQYF. The CDR3 DNA reads TGTGCCAGCAAGGGTGGCGGGGCGAACACAGATACGCAGTATTTT.

The chain employs TRBV5-4 and TRBJ2-5; TRBD2 aligns across 8 bases. Losses at the gene ends were 4 bases for V and 3 bases for J; bases not matched to a gene: 8. CDR1 is SGHNT and CDR2 is YYREEE in the germline V gene (reference sequence). This CDR3 contains 15 residues. CDR3 loop: CASSPSGGLKETQYF. CDR3 in DNA: TGTGCCAGCAGCCCCAGCGGGGGACTTAAAGAGACCCAGTACTTC. Looking up the rest from reference TRBV5-4 and TRBJ2-5 gives the full variable domain: ETGVTQSPTHLIKTRGQQVTLRCSSQSGHNTVSWYQQALGQGPQFIFQYYREEENGRGNFPPRFSGLQFPNYSSELNVNALELDDSALYLCASSPSGGLKETQYFGPGTRLLVL.

With respect to this clone: At one end the junction does not follow the germline gene, possibly because of a read error. CDR3 DNA sequence: TGCGCCCGCAGCCACAGGGGGGGGGCCGACCAGCCCCAGCATTTT. Protein product: CARSHRGGADQPQHF. V is TRBV5-1 and J is TRBJ1-5; 8 bases line up with TRBD1. This CDR3 has 15 amino acids. Germline assignment: CDR1 SGHRS and CDR2 YFSETQ.